Each of the 14 T cell receptor beta chains below was sequenced from the same sample in a study of blood T cells in healthy people across ages. Alongside a J-beta primer mix, a sample-barcoded 5' primer served in a second PCR lasting roughly 7 to 11 cycles. TCRdb reprocessed the 5' RACE reads via MiXCR and lists one record per CDR3 protein. Of about a million distinct CDR3 sequences listed, roughly two fifths are singletons. The sequenced sample was blood. The receptor set was obtained from a man between 18 and 29 years old in good health.

This clonotype was detected a few times. The genes are TRBV7-8 and TRBJ2-7; 8 positions match TRBD1. V dropped 11 bases and J dropped 5; count of bases not matched to a gene: 17. The CDR3 is 15 amino acids. Germline-derived CDR1 and CDR2 are SGHVS and FQNEAQ. The CDR3 nucleotides read TGTGCCTCCCGGTCCGGGACAGGAGGGGCCCACGAGCAGTACTTC. Its protein product is CASRSGTGGAHEQYF.

This clonotype was detected a few times. The rearrangement joins TRBV5-6 to TRBJ1-4; maybe TRBD1 (5 bases). The CDR3 runs to 14 residues. CDR1 SGHDT and CDR2 YYEEEE come from the germline V gene. Trimming left V 6 bases short and J 0 bases short, with 9 bases between. CDR3 bases: TGTGCCAGCACCTTACAGGCAACTAATGAAAAACTGTTTTTT. Residues: CASTLQATNEKLFF.

The chain uses TRBV20-1 and TRBJ2-5, with TRBD2 identical over 9 bases. Germline loops: CDR1 DFQATT, CDR2 SNEGSKA (reference sequence). The junction had 8 bases not matched to a gene; V was cut back by 0 bases and J by 3 bases. The CDR3 is 16 amino acids. The chain's CDR3 is CSARDKRGAMEETQYF. In nucleotides, the CDR3 is TGCAGTGCTAGAGATAAGCGGGGGGCTATGGAAGAGACCCAGTACTTC.

The genes are TRBV4-1 and TRBJ2-2, with D hard to call. Trimming shortened V by 6 bases and J by 0 bases, and 11 bases separated the two germline ends. Germline V gene data show CDR1 as MGHRA and CDR2 as YSYEKL. This CDR3 spans 15 amino acids. The chain's CDR3 is CASSRFGANTGELFF. CDR3 in DNA: TGCGCCAGCAGTCGCTTCGGCGCGAACACCGGGGAGCTGTTTTTT.

The gene calls are TRBV25-1 and TRBJ2-7; a weak D match, TRBD2 (5 bases). Trimming shortened V by 10 bases and J by 3 bases, and 10 bases separated the two germline ends. This CDR3 has 11 residues. Germline lookup yields CDR1 MGHDK and CDR2 SYGVNS. CDR3 amino acids: CATSSFYEQYF. CDR3 nucleotides: TGTGCCACTTCTAGCTTCTACGAGCAGTACTTC.

The rearrangement uses TRBV5-1 and TRBJ1-4; D ambiguous. V was shortened by 3 bases and J by 6 bases, with 9 bases between the two germline ends. The CDR3 runs to 13 residues. Looked up from germline, CDR1 is SGHRS and CDR2 is YFSETQ. CDR3 coding DNA: TGCGCCAGCAGCTGGGAGGTAGATGAAAAACTGTTTTTT. This codes for CASSWEVDEKLFF. Using reference TRBV5-1 and TRBJ1-4 for the parts outside the CDR3, the full variable domain is KAGVTQTPRYLIKTRGQQVTLSCSPISGHRSVSWYQQTPGQGLQFLFEYFSETQRNKGNFPGRFSGRQFSNSRSEMNVSTLELGDSALYLCASSWEVDEKLFFGSGTQLSVL.

The table lists this clonotype with a few counts. The V and J genes are TRBV27 and TRBJ1-2, with a possible D match to TRBD1 (6 bases). Per germline, CDR1 MNHEY and CDR2 SMNVEV (reference sequence). The V end lost 6 bases, the J end lost 7 bases, and 18 bases lay between the germline ends. The CDR3 is 14 residues long. CDR3 DNA: TGTGCCAGCAGCCCCACTCACAGGGAGAGTGGCTACACCTTC. Its protein is CASSPTHRESGYTF.

With respect to this clonotype: At one end the junction does not follow the germline gene, possibly because of a read error. The gene calls are TRBV7-2 and TRBJ1-2; maybe TRBD1 (6 bases). CDR1 is SGHTA and CDR2 is FQGNSA in the germline V gene. This CDR3 has 15 amino acids. CDR3 nucleotide sequence: TGTGCCAGCAGCTTAGTGAGGGGGGGATACTATGACTACACCTTC. This sequence encodes CASSLVRGGYYDYTF.

This clonotype was counted between two and nine times. The J gene is TRBJ1-2, the V gene TRBV28; D possibly corresponds to TRBD1 (6 bases). With 1 base removed from V and 4 bases from J, the gap between germline ends came to 25 bases. Germline loops: CDR1 MDHEN, CDR2 SYDVKM. CDR3 length: 19 residues. The CDR3 DNA reads TGTGCCAGCAGTTTATACCCTTCTGGACGTCGGGGGCAATCCTATGGCTACACCTTC. Translation gives CASSLYPSGRRGQSYGYTF.

The rearrangement joins TRBV28 to TRBJ1-3; 8 bases fit TRBD1. The CDR3 has 14 amino acids. CDR1 is MDHEN and CDR2 is SYDVKM in the germline V gene. V lost 2 bases, J lost 8 bases, and 5 bases stayed unmatched. The chain's CDR3 is CASSLAQGQDTIYF. The CDR3, as DNA: TGTGCCAGCAGTTTAGCCCAGGGACAGGACACCATATATTTT.

V and J are TRBV2 and TRBJ1-4; TRBD1 agrees at 8 bases. The CDR3 has 14 residues. Looked up from germline, CDR1 is SNHLY and CDR2 is FYNNEI. Trimming took 8 bases from V and 8 from J; bases not matched to a gene: 10. CDR3 bases: TGTGCCAGCGGGGAGGACAGGGCCCTAGAAAAACTGTTTTTT. Translation: CASGEDRALEKLFF.

This rearrangement joins TRBV4-3 to TRBJ1-6, with D hard to call. The CDR3 sequence is 16 residues long. V was clipped by 2 bases and J by 6 bases, with 14 bases between them. The germline gives CDR1 LGHNA, CDR2 YSLEER. CDR3 DNA: TGCGCCAGCAGCCAAAGTCGGGAGAGGGCTAATTCACCCCTCCACTTT. Translated: CASSQSRERANSPLHF.

For the CDR3, the DNA is TGTGCCAGCAGGTACAGGGGGGGGACTGAAGCTTTCTTT. Its translation is CASRYRGGTEAFF. V is TRBV6-2 or TRBV6-3 and J is TRBJ1-1; 8 nucleotides match TRBD1. From germline, CDR1 is MNHEY and CDR2 SVGEGT. This CDR3 is built from 13 residues. V was pared by 6 bases and J by 5 bases, with 5 bases of the junction left unmatched.

This rearrangement joins TRBV2 to TRBJ1-2; no reliable D call. CDR3 length: 11 residues. Germline V gene sequence: CDR1 SNHLY, CDR2 FYNNEI. V lost 6 bases and J 10 bases, leaving 12 bases between the germline ends. The CDR3 nucleotides are TGTGCCAGCAGAGGAGGTACCGTCTACACCTTC. This translates into CASRGGTVYTF.